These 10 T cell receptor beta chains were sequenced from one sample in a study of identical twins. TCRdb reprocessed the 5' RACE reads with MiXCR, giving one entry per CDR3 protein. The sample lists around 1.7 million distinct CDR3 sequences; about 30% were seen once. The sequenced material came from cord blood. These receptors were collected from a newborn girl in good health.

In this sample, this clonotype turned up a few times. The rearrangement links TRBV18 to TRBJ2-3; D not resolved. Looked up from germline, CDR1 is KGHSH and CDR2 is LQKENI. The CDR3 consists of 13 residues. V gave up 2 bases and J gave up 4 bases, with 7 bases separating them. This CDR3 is CASSPGEADTQYF. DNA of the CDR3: TGTGCCAGCTCACCAGGGGAAGCAGATACGCAGTATTTT.

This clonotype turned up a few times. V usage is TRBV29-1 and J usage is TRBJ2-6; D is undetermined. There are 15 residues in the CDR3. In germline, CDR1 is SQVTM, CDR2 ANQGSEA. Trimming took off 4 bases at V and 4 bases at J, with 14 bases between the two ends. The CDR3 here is CSVVKWGAGANVLTF. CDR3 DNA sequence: TGCAGCGTTGTAAAATGGGGTGCCGGGGCCAACGTCCTGACTTTC.

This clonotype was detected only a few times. CDR3 loop: CASSEAGTGGAYQPQHF. CDR3 DNA sequence: TGTGCCAGCAGTGAAGCGGGGACAGGGGGTGCTTATCAGCCCCAGCATTTT. V usage is TRBV6-1 and J usage is TRBJ1-5, with 11 bases fitting TRBD1. CDR3 length: 17 residues. The V gene's germline CDR1 is MNHNS and CDR2 SASEGT. V lost 0 bases and J lost 5; bases outside the gene matches: 6.

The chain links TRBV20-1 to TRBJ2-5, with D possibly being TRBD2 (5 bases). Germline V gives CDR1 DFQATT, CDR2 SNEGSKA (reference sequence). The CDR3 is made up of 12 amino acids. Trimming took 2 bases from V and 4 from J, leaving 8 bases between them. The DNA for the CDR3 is TGCAGTGCTAGACTAGCTTCAGAGACCCAGTACTTC. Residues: CSARLASETQYF.

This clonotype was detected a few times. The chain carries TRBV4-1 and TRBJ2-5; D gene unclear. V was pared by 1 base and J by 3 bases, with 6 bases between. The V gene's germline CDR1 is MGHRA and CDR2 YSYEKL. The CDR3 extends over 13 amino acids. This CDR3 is CASSQVWEETQYF. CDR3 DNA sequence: TGCGCCAGCAGCCAAGTGTGGGAAGAGACCCAGTACTTC.

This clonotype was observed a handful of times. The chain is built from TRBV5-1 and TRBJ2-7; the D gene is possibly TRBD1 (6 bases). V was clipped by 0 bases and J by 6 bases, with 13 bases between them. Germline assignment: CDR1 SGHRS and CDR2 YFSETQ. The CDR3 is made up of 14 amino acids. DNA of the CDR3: TGCGCCAGCAGCTTGGGACAGGCGGAAGGCGAGCAGTACTTC. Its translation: CASSLGQAEGEQYF.

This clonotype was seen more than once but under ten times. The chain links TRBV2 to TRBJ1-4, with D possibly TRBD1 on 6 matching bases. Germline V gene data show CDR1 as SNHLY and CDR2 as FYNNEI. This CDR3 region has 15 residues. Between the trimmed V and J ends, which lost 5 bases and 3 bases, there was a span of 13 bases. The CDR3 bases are TGTGCCAGCAGTCAACAGGGCAGCCCTAATGAAAAACTGTTTTTT. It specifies CASSQQGSPNEKLFF.

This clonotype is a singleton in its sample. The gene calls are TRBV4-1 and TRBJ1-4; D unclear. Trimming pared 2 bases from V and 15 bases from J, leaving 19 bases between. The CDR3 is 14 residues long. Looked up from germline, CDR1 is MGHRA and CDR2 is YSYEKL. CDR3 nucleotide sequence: TGCGCCAGCAGCCAATCGCAGGACCTCGGAGCGATGTTTTTT. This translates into CASSQSQDLGAMFF.

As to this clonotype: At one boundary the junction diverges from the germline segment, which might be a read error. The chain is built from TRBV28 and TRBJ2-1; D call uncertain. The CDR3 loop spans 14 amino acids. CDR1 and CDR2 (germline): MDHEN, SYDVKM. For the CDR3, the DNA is TGTGCCAGCAGTTCCCCGGGTTCCTACAGTGAGCAGTTCTTC. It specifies CASSSPGSYSEQFF.

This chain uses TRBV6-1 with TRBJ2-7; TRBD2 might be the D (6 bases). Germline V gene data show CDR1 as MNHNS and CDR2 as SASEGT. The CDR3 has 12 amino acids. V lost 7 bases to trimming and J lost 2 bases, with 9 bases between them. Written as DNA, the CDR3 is TGTGCCAGCAACCGGGGGACCTACGAGCAGTACTTC. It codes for CASNRGTYEQYF.